This T cell receptor beta chain emerged from a study of T cell responses to AZD1222 COVID-19 vaccine. Assay used: immunoSEQ multiplex PCR; TCRdb lists only in-frame clones, some missing. Counted here are more than 70,000 clones, approximately 84% occurring once; the ten biggest clones make up about 13%. The V gene's germline CDR1 is LGHNA and CDR2 YNFKEQ. Between the trimmed V and J ends, which lost 5 bases and 0 bases, there was a span of 20 bases. The length of the CDR3 is 18 residues. The material was peripheral blood, obtained on day 0 of AZD1222 vaccination. The chain is built from TRBV4-2 and TRBJ2-4; D call uncertain. This TCR was sampled from an adult in good health. The CDR3 region is CASSDLGIGTLAKNIQYF. The CDR3 DNA follows: TGTGCCAGCAGCGATCTCGGAATTGGAACACTAGCCAAAAACATTCAGTACTTC.